This T cell receptor (beta chain) was identified during a study of shared clonotypes between healthy human individuals. Per the study methods: Junction-only sequences produced by ImmunoSEQ had no quality scores, so filtering differed. Sequencing was performed with immunoSEQ multiplex PCR; in TCRdb, only in-frame clones are kept and a portion is missing. That table furnishes V, J and clone size, whereas the DNA furnished D and trimming. The sample holds about 990,000 clones, about 84% seen once. From germline, CDR1 is SGHRS and CDR2 YFSETQ. The CDR3 contains 16 residues. With V trimmed by 5 bases and J by 4 bases, 10 bases remained unmatched.

The gene calls are TRBV5-1 and TRBJ2-3, with TRBD2 identical over 10 bases. This TCR was recovered from a man between 18 and 35 years old in good health. Some clones in this sample may be carry-over from other donors' samples. The sample taken for sequencing was memory CD4+ T cells from PBMCs. The subset denotes: CD45RA-negative fraction. The CDR3 is CASSWLAGVGADTQYF. The CDR3 DNA follows: TGCGCCAGCAGTTGGCTAGCGGGAGTAGGTGCAGATACGCAGTATTTT.